A single sample is the source of the 8 T cell receptor beta chains below, sequenced in a study of blood T cell repertoires in COVID-19. Method: immunoSEQ multiplex PCR; TCRdb's copy keeps in-frame clones and lacks some. The table lists 97,000 or so clones, 82% of them singletons. The sequenced material came from peripheral blood. These receptors all come from a man between 65 and 85 years old with active or convalescent COVID-19.

In regard to this clone: Germline is not matched at one junction end, which may reflect a read error. This sequence joins TRBV6-2 or TRBV6-3 and TRBJ2-3; 9 nucleotides line up with TRBD1. The CDR3 length is 11 residues. In germline, CDR1 is MNHEY, CDR2 SVGEGT. This chain's CDR3 is CASSNGQGRHF. DNA for the CDR3: TGTGCCAGCAGCAACGGACAGGGGCGGCATTTT.

V usage is TRBV5-1 and J usage is TRBJ1-2, with 8 bases matching TRBD1. The CDR3 extends over 14 amino acids. V gave up 4 bases and J gave up 3 bases; unmatched junction bases: 5. The germline V gene encodes CDR1 SGHRS and CDR2 YFSETQ. The CDR3 DNA is TGCGCCAGCAGCCCGGGGACAGGCGACTATGGCTACACCTTC. Protein product: CASSPGTGDYGYTF.

The sample holds a few counts of this clone. V gene TRBV19 combines with J gene TRBJ2-2, with D perhaps TRBD1 (5 bases). The V and J ends lost 3 bases and 1 base respectively, with 12 bases between them. Germline V CDR1 and CDR2: LNHDA, SQIVND (reference sequence). The CDR3 sequence is 16 residues long. CDR3 DNA sequence: TGTGCCAGTAGTATCAGGGTCGGCGGGAACACCGGGGAGCTGTTTTTT. Its translation is CASSIRVGGNTGELFF.

The V call is TRBV5-1, the J call TRBJ2-1; possibly TRBD1 for D (5 bases). CDR1 and CDR2 (germline): SGHRS, YFSETQ. With 0 bases removed from V and 8 bases from J, the gap between germline ends came to 9 bases. CDR3 size: 13 residues. CDR3 DNA sequence: TGCGCCAGCAGCTTGGCCAGGGCTCATGAGCAGTTCTTC. Translating it yields CASSLARAHEQFF.

The chain links TRBV7-9 to TRBJ1-4; the D is unclear. In germline, CDR1 is SEHNR, CDR2 FQNEAQ (reference sequence). The V end lost 1 base, the J end lost 13 bases, and 10 bases lay between the germline ends. This CDR3 region has 12 residues. The CDR3 DNA sequence: TGTGCCAGCAGCTTAGTGCCTCCTAGACTGTTTTTT. Translated: CASSLVPPRLFF. The complete variable domain, with remaining parts taken from reference TRBV7-9 and TRBJ1-4, reads DTGVSQNPRHKITKRGQNVTFRCDPISEHNRLYWYRQTLGQGPEFLTYFQNEAQLEKSRLLSDRFSAERPKGSFSTLEIQRTEQGDSAMYLCASSLVPPRLFFGSGTQLSVL.

CDR3 in amino acids: CASSTYRDEQYF. CDR3 DNA sequence: TGTGCCAGCAGCACCTACAGGGACGAGCAGTACTTC. The chain recombines TRBV5-4 with TRBJ2-7, with D perhaps TRBD1 (6 bases). The germline V gene has CDR1 SGHNT and CDR2 YYREEE (reference sequence). The CDR3 is 12 residues long. V lost 4 bases and J lost 5, with 10 bases in between.

The chain links TRBV19 to TRBJ2-5; 8 nucleotides align to TRBD2. The V gene's germline CDR1 is LNHDA and CDR2 SQIVND (reference sequence). Trimming took 4 bases from V and 5 from J; bases not matched to a gene: 9. The CDR3 extends over 15 amino acids. This CDR3 reads CASSKGRGGWETQYF. The DNA for the CDR3 is TGTGCCAGTAGTAAAGGTCGGGGGGGCTGGGAGACCCAGTACTTC.

The chain carries TRBV7-9 and TRBJ2-6; D uncertain. Per the germline V gene, CDR1 is SEHNR and CDR2 is FQNEAQ (reference sequence). V was shortened by 3 bases and J by 4 bases, with 4 bases between the two germline ends. The CDR3 spans 13 residues. The DNA of the CDR3 is TGTGCCAGCAGCTTCGAGGGGGCCAACGTCCTGACTTTC. Encoded protein: CASSFEGANVLTF.